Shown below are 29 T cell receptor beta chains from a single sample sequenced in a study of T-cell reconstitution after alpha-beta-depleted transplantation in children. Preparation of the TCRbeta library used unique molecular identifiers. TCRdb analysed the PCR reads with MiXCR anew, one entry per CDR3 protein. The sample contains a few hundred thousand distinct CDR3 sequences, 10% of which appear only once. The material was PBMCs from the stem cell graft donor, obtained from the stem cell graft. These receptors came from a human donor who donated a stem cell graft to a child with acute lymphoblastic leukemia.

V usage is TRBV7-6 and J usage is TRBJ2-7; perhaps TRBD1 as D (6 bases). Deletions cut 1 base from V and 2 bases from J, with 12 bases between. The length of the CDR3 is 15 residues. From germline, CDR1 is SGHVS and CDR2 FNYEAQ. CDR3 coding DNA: TGTGCCAGCAGCTTAGTCGACACAGGGCCCTACGAGCAGTACTTC. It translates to CASSLVDTGPYEQYF.

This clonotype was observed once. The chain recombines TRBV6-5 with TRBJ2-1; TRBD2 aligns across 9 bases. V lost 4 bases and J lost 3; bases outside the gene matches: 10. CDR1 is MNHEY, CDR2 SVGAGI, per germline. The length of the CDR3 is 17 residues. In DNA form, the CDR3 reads TGTGCCAGCAGTTTAGTTGGTGGTAGCGGGGGCTACAATGAGCAGTTCTTC. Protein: CASSLVGGSGGYNEQFF.

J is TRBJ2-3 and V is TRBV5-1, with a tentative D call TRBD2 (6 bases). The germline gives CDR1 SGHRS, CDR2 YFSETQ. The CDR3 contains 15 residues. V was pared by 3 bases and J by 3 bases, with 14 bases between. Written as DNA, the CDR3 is TGCGCCAGCAGCTCCCAGCGGGTTGGGACAGATACGCAGTATTTT. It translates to CASSSQRVGTDTQYF.

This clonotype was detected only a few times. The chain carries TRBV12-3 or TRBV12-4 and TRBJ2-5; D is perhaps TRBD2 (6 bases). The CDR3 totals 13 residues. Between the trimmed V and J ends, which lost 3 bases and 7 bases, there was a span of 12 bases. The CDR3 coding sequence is TGTGCCAGCAGTTTCGGCCGGGGGTGGACCCAGTACTTC. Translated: CASSFGRGWTQYF.

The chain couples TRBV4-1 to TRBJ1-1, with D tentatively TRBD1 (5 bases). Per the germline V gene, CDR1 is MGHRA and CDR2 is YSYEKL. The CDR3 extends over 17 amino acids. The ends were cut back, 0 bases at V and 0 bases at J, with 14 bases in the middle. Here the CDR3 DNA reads TGCGCCAGCAGCCAAGATCCTGGGGCCTTCCTGAACACTGAAGCTTTCTTT. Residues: CASSQDPGAFLNTEAFF.

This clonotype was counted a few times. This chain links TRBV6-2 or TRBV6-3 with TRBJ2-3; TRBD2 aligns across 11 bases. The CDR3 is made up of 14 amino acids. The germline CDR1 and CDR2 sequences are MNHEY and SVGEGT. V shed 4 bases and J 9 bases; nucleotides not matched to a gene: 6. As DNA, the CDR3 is TGTGCCAGCAGTTCACTAGCGGGGGTACGCACGCAGTATTTT. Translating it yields CASSSLAGVRTQYF.

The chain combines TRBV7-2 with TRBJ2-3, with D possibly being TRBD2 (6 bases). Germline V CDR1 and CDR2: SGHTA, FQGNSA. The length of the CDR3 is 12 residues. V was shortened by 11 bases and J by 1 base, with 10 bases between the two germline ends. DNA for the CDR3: TGTGCCTGGGAGCGGGGCACAGATACGCAGTATTTT. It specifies CAWERGTDTQYF. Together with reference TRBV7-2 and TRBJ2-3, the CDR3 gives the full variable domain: GAGVSQSPSNKVTEKGKDVELRCDPISGHTALYWYRQSLGQGLEFLIYFQGNSAPDKSGLPSDRFSAERTGGSVSTLTIQRTQQEDSAVYLCAWERGTDTQYFGPGTRLTVL.

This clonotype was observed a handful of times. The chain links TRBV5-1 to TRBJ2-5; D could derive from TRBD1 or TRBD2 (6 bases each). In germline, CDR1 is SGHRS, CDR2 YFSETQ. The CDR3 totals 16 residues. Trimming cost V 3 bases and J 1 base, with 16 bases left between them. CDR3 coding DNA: TGCGCCAGCAGCTGGGGGGCGGACGGAATCCAAGAGACCCAGTACTTC. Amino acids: CASSWGADGIQETQYF.

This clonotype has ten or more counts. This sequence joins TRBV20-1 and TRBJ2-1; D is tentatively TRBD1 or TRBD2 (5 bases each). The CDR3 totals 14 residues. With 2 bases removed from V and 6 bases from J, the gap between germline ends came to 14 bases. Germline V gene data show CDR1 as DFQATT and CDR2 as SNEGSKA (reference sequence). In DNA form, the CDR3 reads TGCAGTGCTAGAACCGGGACCCCCGTCAATGAGCAGTTCTTC. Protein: CSARTGTPVNEQFF.

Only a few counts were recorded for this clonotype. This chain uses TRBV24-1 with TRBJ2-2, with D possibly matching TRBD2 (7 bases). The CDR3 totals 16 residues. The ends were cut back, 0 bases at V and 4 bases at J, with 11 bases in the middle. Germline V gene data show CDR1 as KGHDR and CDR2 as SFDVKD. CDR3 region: CATSDLTGGFTGELFF. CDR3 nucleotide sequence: TGTGCCACCAGTGATTTGACGGGGGGCTTCACCGGGGAGCTGTTTTTT.

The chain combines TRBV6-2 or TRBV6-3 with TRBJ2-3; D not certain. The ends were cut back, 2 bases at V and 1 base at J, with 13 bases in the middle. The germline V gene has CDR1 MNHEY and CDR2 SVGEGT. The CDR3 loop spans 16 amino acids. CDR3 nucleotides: TGTGCCAGCAGTTACACCAGAGGAATGGGCACAGATACGCAGTATTTT. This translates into CASSYTRGMGTDTQYF.

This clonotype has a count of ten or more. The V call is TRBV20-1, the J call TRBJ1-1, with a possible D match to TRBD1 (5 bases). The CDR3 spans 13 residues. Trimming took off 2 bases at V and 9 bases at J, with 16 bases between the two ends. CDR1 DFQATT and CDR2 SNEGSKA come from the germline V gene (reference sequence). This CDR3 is CSARPDRNSQAFF. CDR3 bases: TGCAGTGCTAGACCTGACAGAAACTCCCAAGCTTTCTTT.

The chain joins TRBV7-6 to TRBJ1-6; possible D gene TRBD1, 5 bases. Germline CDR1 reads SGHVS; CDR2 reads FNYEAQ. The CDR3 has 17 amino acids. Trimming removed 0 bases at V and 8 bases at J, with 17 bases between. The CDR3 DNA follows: TGTGCCAGCAGCTTAGCGCGGGGGGGTCGCGGAGATTCACCCCTCCACTTT. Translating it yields CASSLARGGRGDSPLHF.

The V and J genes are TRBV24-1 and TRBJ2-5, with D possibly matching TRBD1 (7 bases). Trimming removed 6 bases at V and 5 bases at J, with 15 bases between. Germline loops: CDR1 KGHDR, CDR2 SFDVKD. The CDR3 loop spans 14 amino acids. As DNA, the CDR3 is TGTGCCACCAGTTCGCCTCAGGGGGGCGAGACCCAGTACTTC. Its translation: CATSSPQGGETQYF.

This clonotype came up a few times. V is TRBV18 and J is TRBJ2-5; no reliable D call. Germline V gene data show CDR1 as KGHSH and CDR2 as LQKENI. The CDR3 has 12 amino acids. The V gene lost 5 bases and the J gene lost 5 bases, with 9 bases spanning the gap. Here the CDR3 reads CASSTVEETQYF. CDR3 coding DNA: TGTGCCAGCTCAACCGTGGAGGAGACCCAGTACTTC.

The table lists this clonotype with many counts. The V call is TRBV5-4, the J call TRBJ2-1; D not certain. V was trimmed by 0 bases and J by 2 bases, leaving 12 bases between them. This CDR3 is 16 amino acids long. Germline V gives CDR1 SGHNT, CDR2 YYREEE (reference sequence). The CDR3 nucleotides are TGTGCCAGCAGCTTGGGGGGTGGGGATCCCTACAATGAGCAGTTCTTC. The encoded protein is CASSLGGGDPYNEQFF. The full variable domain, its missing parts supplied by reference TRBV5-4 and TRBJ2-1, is ETGVTQSPTHLIKTRGQQVTLRCSSQSGHNTVSWYQQALGQGPQFIFQYYREEENGRGNFPPRFSGLQFPNYSSELNVNALELDDSALYLCASSLGGGDPYNEQFFGPGTRLTVL.

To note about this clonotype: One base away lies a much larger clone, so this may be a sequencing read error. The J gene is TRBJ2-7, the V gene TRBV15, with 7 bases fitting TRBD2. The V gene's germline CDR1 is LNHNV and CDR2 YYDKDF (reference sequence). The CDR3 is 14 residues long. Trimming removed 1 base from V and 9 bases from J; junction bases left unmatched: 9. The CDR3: CATSRVGGINAQYF. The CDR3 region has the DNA TGTGCCACCAGCAGAGTCGGGGGGATCAACGCGCAGTACTTC.

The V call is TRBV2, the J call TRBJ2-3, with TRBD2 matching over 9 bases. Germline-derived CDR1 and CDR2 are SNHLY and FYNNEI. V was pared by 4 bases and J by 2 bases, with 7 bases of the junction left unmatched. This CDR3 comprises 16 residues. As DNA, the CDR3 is TGTGCCAGCAGTGGATCTAGCGGGATTTACACAGATACGCAGTATTTT. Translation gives CASSGSSGIYTDTQYF.

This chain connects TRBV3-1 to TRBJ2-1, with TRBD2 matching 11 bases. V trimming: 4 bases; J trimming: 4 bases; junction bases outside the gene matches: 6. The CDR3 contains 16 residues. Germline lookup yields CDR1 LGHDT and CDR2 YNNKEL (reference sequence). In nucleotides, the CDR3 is TGTGCCAGCAGCCCAGGGGTAGCGGGAGGGTACAATGAGCAGTTCTTC. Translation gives CASSPGVAGGYNEQFF.

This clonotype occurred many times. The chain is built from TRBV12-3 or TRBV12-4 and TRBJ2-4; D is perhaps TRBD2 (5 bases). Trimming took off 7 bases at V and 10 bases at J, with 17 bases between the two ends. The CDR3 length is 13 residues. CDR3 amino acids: CASTATRTSIQYF. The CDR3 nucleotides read TGTGCCAGCACCGCAACGAGGACTTCAATTCAGTACTTC.

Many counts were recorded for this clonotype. The DNA for the CDR3 is TGTGCCAGCAGTGGACCGCTAGCGGGAGGTCGCACCGGGGAGCTGTTTTTT. Encoded protein: CASSGPLAGGRTGELFF. The chain links TRBV28 to TRBJ2-2, with 11 bases lining up with TRBD2. Germline V gives CDR1 MDHEN, CDR2 SYDVKM. CDR3 length: 17 residues. V was clipped by 5 bases and J by 4 bases; unmatched bases: 9.

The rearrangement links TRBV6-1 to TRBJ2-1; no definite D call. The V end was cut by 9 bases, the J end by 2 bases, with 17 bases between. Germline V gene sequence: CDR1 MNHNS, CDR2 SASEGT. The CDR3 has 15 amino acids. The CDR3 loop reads CASTAPTRPYNEQFF. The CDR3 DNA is TGTGCCAGTACAGCCCCGACGCGGCCCTACAATGAGCAGTTCTTC.

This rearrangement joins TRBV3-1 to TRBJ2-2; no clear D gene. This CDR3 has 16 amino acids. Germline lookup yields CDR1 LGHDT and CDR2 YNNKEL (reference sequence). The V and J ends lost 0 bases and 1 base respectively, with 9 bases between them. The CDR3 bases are TGTGCCAGCAGCCAAGATTCGTGGCGGAACACCGGGGAGCTGTTTTTT. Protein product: CASSQDSWRNTGELFF.

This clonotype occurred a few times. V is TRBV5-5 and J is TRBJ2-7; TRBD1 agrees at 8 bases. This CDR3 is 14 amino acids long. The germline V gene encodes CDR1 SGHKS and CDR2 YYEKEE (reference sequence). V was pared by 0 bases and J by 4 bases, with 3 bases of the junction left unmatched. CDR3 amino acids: CASSLGQGWYEQYF. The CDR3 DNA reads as TGTGCCAGCAGCTTGGGACAGGGGTGGTACGAGCAGTACTTC. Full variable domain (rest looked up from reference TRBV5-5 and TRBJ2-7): DAGVTQSPTHLIKTRGQQVTLRCSPISGHKSVSWYQQVLGQGPQFIFQYYEKEERGRGNFPDRFSARQFPNYSSELNVNALLLGDSALYLCASSLGQGWYEQYFGPGTRLTVT.

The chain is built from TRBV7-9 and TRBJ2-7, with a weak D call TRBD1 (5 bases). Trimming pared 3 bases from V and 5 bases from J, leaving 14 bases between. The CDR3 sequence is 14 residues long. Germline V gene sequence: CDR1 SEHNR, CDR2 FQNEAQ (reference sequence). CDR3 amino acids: CASSFGQGPDEQYF. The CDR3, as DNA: TGTGCCAGCAGCTTCGGGCAGGGTCCAGACGAGCAGTACTTC.

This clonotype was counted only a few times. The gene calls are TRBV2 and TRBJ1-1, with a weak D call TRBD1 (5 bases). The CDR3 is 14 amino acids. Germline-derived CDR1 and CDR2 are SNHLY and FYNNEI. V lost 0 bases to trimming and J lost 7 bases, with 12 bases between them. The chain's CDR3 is CASSEAGGRGEAFF. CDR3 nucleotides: TGTGCCAGCAGTGAAGCCGGGGGTCGAGGTGAAGCTTTCTTT.

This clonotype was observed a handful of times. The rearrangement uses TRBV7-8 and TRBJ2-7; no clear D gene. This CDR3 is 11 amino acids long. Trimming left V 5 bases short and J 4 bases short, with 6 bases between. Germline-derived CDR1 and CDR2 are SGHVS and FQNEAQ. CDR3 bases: TGTGCCAGCAGCGCCAGATACGAGCAGTACTTC. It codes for CASSARYEQYF. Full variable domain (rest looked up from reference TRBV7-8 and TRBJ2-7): GAGVSQSPRYKVAKRGQDVALRCDPISGHVSLFWYQQALGQGPEFLTYFQNEAQLDKSGLPSDRFFAERPEGSVSTLKIQRTQQEDSAVYLCASSARYEQYFGPGTRLTVT.

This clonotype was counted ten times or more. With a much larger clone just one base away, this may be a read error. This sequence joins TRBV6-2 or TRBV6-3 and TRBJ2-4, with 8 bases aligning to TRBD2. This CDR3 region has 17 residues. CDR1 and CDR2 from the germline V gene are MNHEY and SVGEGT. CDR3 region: CASSYSGASGAKNSQYF. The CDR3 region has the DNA TGTGCCAGCAGTTATAGCGGGGCCTCCGGAGCCAAAAACAGTCAGTACTTC.

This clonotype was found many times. CDR3 sequence (DNA): TGTGCCAGCAGCCGAGTCCTCGGGGGCCCCTACGAGCAGTACTTC. Its translation: CASSRVLGGPYEQYF. The chain carries TRBV7-8 and TRBJ2-7, with D possibly called TRBD1 or TRBD2 (6 bases each). Trimming took 5 bases from V and 2 from J, leaving 16 bases between them. This CDR3 contains 15 residues. The germline CDR1 and CDR2 sequences are SGHVS and FQNEAQ.